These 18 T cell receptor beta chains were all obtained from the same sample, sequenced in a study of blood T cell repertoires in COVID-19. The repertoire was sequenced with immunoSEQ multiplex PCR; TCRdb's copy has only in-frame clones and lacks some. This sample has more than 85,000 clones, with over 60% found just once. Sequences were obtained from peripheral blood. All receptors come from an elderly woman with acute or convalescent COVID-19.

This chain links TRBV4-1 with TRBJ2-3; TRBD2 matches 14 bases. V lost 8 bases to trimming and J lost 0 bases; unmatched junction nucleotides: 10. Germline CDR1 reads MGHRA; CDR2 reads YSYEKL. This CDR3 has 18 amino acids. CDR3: CASSPGLAGVSSTDTQYF. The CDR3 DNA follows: TGCGCCAGCTCGCCGGGACTAGCGGGAGTATCTAGCACAGATACGCAGTATTTT.

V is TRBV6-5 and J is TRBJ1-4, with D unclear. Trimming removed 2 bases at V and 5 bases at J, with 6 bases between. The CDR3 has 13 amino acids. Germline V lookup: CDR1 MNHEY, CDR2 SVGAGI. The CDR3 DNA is TGTGCCAGCAGTTACCAGGCGAATGAAAAACTGTTTTTT. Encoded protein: CASSYQANEKLFF.

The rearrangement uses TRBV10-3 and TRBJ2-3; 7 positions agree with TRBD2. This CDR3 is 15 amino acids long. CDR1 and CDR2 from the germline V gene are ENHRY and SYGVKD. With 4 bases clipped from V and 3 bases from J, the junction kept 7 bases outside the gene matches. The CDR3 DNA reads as TGTGCCATCAGTGCCCGCGGGAGCGGAACAGATACGCAGTATTTT. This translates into CAISARGSGTDTQYF.

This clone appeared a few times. The CDR3 sequence is CASSTGTSSDTQYF. The CDR3 bases are TGTGCCAGCAGTACCGGGACTAGTTCTGATACGCAGTATTTT. J is TRBJ2-3 and V is TRBV6-5; 8 bases are shared with TRBD2. This CDR3 region has 14 residues. Losses at the gene ends were 5 bases for V and 6 bases for J; bases not matched to a gene: 7. CDR1 and CDR2 from the germline V gene are MNHEY and SVGAGI.

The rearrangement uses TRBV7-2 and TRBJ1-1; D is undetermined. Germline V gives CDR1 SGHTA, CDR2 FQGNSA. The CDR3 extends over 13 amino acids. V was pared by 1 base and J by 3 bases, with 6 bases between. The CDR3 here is CASSLGPYTEAFF. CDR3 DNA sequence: TGTGCCAGCAGCTTAGGGCCCTACACTGAAGCTTTCTTT.

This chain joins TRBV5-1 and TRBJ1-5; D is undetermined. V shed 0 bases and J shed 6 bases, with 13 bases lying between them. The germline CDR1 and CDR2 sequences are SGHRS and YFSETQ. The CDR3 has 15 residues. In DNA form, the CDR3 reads TGCGCCAGCAGCTTGGCGGGGTCAGAGAGTCAGCCCCAGCATTTT. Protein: CASSLAGSESQPQHF. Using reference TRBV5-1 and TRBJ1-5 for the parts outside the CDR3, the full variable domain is KAGVTQTPRYLIKTRGQQVTLSCSPISGHRSVSWYQQTPGQGLQFLFEYFSETQRNKGNFPGRFSGRQFSNSRSEMNVSTLELGDSALYLCASSLAGSESQPQHFGDGTRLSIL.

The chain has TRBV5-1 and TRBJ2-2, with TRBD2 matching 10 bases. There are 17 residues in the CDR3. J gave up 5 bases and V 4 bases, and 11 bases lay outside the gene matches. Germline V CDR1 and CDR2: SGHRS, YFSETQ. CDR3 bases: TGCGCCAGCAGCCTACCTAGCGGGGGCCTGAGGACCGGGGAGCTGTTTTTT. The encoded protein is CASSLPSGGLRTGELFF.

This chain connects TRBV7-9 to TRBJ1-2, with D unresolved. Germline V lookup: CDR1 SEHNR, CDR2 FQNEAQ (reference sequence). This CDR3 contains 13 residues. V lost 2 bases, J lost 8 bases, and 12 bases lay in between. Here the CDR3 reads CASSLSALEGYTF. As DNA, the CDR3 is TGTGCCAGCAGCTTATCGGCCCTAGAAGGCTACACCTTC.

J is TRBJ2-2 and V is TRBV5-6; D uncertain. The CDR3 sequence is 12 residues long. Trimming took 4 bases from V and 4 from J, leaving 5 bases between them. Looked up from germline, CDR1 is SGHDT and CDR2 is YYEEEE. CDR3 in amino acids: CASSPLTGELFF. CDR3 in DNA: TGTGCCAGCAGCCCCCTCACCGGGGAGCTGTTTTTT. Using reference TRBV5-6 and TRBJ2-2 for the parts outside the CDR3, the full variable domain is DAGVTQSPTHLIKTRGQQVTLRCSPKSGHDTVSWYQQALGQGPQFIFQYYEEEERQRGNFPDRFSGHQFPNYSSELNVNALLLGDSALYLCASSPLTGELFFGEGSRLTVL.

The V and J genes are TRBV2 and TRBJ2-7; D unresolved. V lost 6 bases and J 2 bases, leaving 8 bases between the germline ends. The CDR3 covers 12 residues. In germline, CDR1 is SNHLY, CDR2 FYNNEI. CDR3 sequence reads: CASRGSAYEQYF. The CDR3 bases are TGTGCCAGCAGGGGCTCGGCCTACGAGCAGTACTTC.

In DNA form, the CDR3 reads TGTGCCAGCAGCTTAGACGGGGACAATGAGCAGTTCTTC. It specifies CASSLDGDNEQFF. The chain uses TRBV7-3 and TRBJ2-1; D may be TRBD2 (5 bases). The CDR3 contains 13 residues. From germline, CDR1 is SGHTA and CDR2 FQGTGA. Trimming shortened V by 2 bases and J by 5 bases, and 7 bases separated the two germline ends.

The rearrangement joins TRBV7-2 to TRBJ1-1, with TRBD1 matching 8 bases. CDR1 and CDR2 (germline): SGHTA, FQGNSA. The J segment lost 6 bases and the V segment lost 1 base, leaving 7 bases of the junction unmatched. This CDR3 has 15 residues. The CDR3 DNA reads TGTGCCAGCAGCTTAGTCGGGGCAGGGGGCTCTGAAGCTTTCTTT. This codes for CASSLVGAGGSEAFF.

CDR3 amino acids: CASSYNRGPDQPQHF. The CDR3 nucleotides are TGTGCCAGCAGTTACAACAGGGGGCCGGATCAGCCCCAGCATTTT. V is TRBV6-5 and J is TRBJ1-5; 9 bases align to TRBD1. The CDR3 is 15 amino acids. V lost 2 bases and J lost 5; bases outside the gene matches: 4. The V gene's germline CDR1 is MNHEY and CDR2 SVGAGI.

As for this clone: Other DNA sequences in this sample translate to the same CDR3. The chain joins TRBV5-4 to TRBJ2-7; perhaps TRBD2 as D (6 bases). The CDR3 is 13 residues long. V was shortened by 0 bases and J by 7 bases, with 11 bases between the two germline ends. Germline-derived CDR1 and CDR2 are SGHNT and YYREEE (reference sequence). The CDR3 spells CASSLASRGEQYF. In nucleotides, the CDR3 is TGTGCCAGCAGCTTGGCCAGTCGGGGGGAGCAGTACTTC.

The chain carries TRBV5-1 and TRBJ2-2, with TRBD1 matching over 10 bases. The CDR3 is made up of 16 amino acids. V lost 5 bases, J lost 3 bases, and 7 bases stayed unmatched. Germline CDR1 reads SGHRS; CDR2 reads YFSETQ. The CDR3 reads CASRDTGTGDTGELFF. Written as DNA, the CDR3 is TGCGCCAGCAGGGACACCGGGACAGGGGACACCGGGGAGCTGTTTTTT.

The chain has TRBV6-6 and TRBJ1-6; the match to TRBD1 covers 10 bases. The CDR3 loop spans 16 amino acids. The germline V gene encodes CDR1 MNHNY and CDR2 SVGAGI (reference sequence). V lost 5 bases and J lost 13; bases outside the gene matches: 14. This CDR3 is CASSRTRDRGREPLHF. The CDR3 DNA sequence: TGTGCCAGCAGTCGAACCCGGGACAGGGGAAGGGAGCCCCTCCACTTT.

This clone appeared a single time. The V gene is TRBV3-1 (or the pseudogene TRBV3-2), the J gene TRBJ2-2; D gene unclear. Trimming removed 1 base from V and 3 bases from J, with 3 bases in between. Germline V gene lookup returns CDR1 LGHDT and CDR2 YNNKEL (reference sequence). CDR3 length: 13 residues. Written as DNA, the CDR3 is TGTGCCAGCAGCCAAGTAGACACCGGGGAGCTGTTTTTT. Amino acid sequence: CASSQVDTGELFF.

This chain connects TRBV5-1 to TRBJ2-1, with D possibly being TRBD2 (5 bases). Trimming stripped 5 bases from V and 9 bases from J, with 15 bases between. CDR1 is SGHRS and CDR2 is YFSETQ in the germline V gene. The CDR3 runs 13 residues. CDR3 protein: CASSYGAGGEQFF. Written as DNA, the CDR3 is TGCGCCAGCAGTTATGGAGCTGGAGGTGAGCAGTTCTTC. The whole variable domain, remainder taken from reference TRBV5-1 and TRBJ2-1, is KAGVTQTPRYLIKTRGQQVTLSCSPISGHRSVSWYQQTPGQGLQFLFEYFSETQRNKGNFPGRFSGRQFSNSRSEMNVSTLELGDSALYLCASSYGAGGEQFFGPGTRLTVL.